This entry describes one T cell receptor (beta chain). Antigen: not known. The sample contains more than one DNA sequence encoding this CDR3. This record belongs to a study of OX40 agonist ivuxolimab in advanced cancers. Study as a whole: Intravenous ivuxolimab at 0.01 to 10 mg/kg was given to patients every 2 weeks. Of the patients, three showed partial responses, one with hepatocellular carcinoma and two with cutaneous melanoma. Overall study results and limits: Clonal expansion among partial responders at 0.1-3.0 mg/kg ranked near the lowest.

The repertoire was sequenced with immunoSEQ multiplex PCR; TCRdb's copy has only in-frame clones and lacks some. This table holds tens of thousands of clones, 85% found once. The germline gives CDR1 SGHVS, CDR2 FNYEAQ. The CDR3 has 15 residues. With 5 bases clipped from V and 1 base from J, the junction kept 4 bases outside the gene matches. Sequenced here: CD4+ or CD8+ T cells sorted from blood, sampled in a trial of the OX40 agonist ivuxolimab. The source of this sequence is an adult with an advanced solid tumor such as melanoma, head and neck, liver or kidney cancer. This sequence joins TRBV7-6 and TRBJ2-3, with 9 bases identical to TRBD2. The CDR3 protein is CASSPRGGGTDTQYF. CDR3 bases: TGTGCCAGCAGCCCACGCGGGGGGGGCACAGATACGCAGTATTTT. Full variable domain (missing parts from reference TRBV7-6 and TRBJ2-3): GAGVSQSPRYKVTKRGQDVALRCDPISGHVSLYWYRQALGQGPEFLTYFNYEAQQDKSGLPNDRFSAERPEGSISTLTIQRTEQRDSAMYRCASSPRGGGTDTQYFGPGTRLTVL.